The clone carrying this T cell receptor (beta chain) was seen only a few times. Hyperthyroidism patients, all newly diagnosed, had under 2 months' duration and ages of 18 to 65. Other autoimmune diseases, uncontrolled infections, pregnancy or lactation led to the exclusion of patients. The source of the sample is a study of Graves' ophthalmopathy and Graves' hyperthyroidism. Across the whole study: Ophthalmopathy absent within 18 months of follow-up marked hyperthyroidism as stable.

Beta-chain TCR CDR3 regions were amplified from RNA transcripts. HTBI-primed RT-PCR formed the first round, and a multiplex PCR formed the second. A single record per CDR3 protein comes from TCRdb applying MiXCR to the multiplex PCR reads. The sample yields a few hundred thousand distinct CDR3 sequences, about 40% seen once. V was pared by 2 bases and J by 0 bases, with 4 bases between. The CDR3 is made up of 14 amino acids. CDR1 MNHNS and CDR2 SASEGT come from the germline V gene. This chain joins TRBV6-1 and TRBJ1-4; D remains ambiguous. The sequenced material came from peripheral blood or thyroid tissue (not recorded which). The source is an adult man with Graves' hyperthyroidism. CDR3 coding DNA: TGTGCCAGCAGTGAATCCGCAACTAATGAAAAACTGTTTTTT. Translated: CASSESATNEKLFF.